The 26 T cell receptor beta chains below were found in one sample sequenced in a study of identical twins. TCRdb re-analysed the 5' RACE reads in MiXCR, keeping a single row per CDR3 protein. This repertoire shows fewer than 650,000 distinct CDR3 sequences, about 7% found once; its top ten account for roughly 1.5%. Another study also made use of these data, one on yellow fever vaccine responses in identical twins.

Sequenced: PBMCs. The origin of the receptors is a woman aged 18-29 years in good health.

This clonotype was seen a handful of times. The chain links TRBV20-1 to TRBJ2-4; D may be TRBD1 or TRBD2 (5 bases each). The V gene lost 2 bases and the J gene lost 0 bases, with 26 bases spanning the gap. Germline-derived CDR1 and CDR2 are DFQATT and SNEGSKA (reference sequence). This CDR3 is built from 20 residues. CDR3 amino acids: CSARRGKTGTDLLAKNIQYF. In DNA form, the CDR3 reads TGCAGTGCTAGAAGGGGAAAAACCGGGACGGACCTACTAGCCAAAAACATTCAGTACTTC.

In this sample, this clonotype turned up a few times. V gene TRBV20-1 combines with J gene TRBJ2-7; 12 positions agree with TRBD2. This CDR3 comprises 13 residues. Germline assignment: CDR1 DFQATT and CDR2 SNEGSKA (reference sequence). The V gene end was trimmed by 5 bases and the J gene end by 5 bases; junction bases not matched to a gene: 4. CDR3 nucleotides: TGCAGTGCTGGTCTAGCGGGGGGGAACGAGCAGTACGTC. This encodes CSAGLAGGNEQYV.

V gene TRBV12-3 or TRBV12-4 combines with J gene TRBJ2-3; D perhaps matches TRBD2 (7 bases). The V end lost 3 bases, the J end lost 8 bases, and 21 bases lay between the germline ends. The CDR3 totals 16 residues. DNA for the CDR3: TGTGCCAGCAGTTTGGCCACGGGGGGCAAAGGGGGTACGCAGTATTTT. Translating it yields CASSLATGGKGGTQYF.

This clonotype was recorded a few times. The chain is built from TRBV24-1 and TRBJ2-3, with 9 bases fitting TRBD2. The V and J ends lost 4 bases and 0 bases, in that order; junction bases with no gene match: 4. CDR1 is KGHDR, CDR2 SFDVKD, per germline. This CDR3 spans 16 amino acids. The CDR3 nucleotides are TGTGCCACCAGTGACGTTCTAGCGGGGAGCACAGATACGCAGTATTTT. Residues: CATSDVLAGSTDTQYF.

The gene calls are TRBV2 and TRBJ2-7; 9 bases fit TRBD2. CDR1 and CDR2 from the germline V gene are SNHLY and FYNNEI. The CDR3 consists of 15 residues. V shed 3 bases, J shed 6 bases, and the junction held 9 bases outside the gene matches. The DNA of the CDR3 is TGTGCCAGCAGTGAGCGGGGGGGACCAGTCTCCGAGCAGTACTTC. It specifies CASSERGGPVSEQYF.

A few counts support this clonotype. The CDR3 sequence is CSATPQPDTEAFF. The DNA of the CDR3 is TGCAGTGCAACGCCACAGCCCGACACTGAAGCTTTCTTT. This rearrangement joins TRBV20-1 to TRBJ1-1, with no clear D. Trimming pared 6 bases from V and 3 bases from J, leaving 14 bases between. From germline, CDR1 is DFQATT and CDR2 SNEGSKA (reference sequence). This CDR3 spans 13 amino acids.

This clonotype was seen a few times. The J gene is TRBJ2-7, the V gene TRBV19; TRBD1 aligns across 7 bases. CDR1 is LNHDA and CDR2 is SQIVND in the germline V gene (reference sequence). Losses at the gene ends were 3 bases for V and 3 bases for J; bases not matched to a gene: 11. The CDR3 is 16 residues long. The CDR3 bases are TGTGCCAGTAGTATGTTAAGGACAGGCAGGAACTACGAGCAGTACTTC. This encodes CASSMLRTGRNYEQYF.

Only a few counts were recorded for this clonotype. V is TRBV7-3 and J is TRBJ2-3; no clear D gene. The ends were cut back, 5 bases at V and 8 bases at J, with 14 bases in the middle. This CDR3 is built from 13 residues. CDR1 and CDR2 (germline): SGHTA, FQGTGA. The CDR3 loop reads CASSPGLAGTQYF. In nucleotides, the CDR3 is TGTGCCAGCAGCCCAGGTCTTGCTGGTACGCAGTATTTT.

This clonotype came up a few times. V gene TRBV5-6 combines with J gene TRBJ1-1; D is ambiguous. Trimming removed 9 bases at V and 2 bases at J, with 14 bases between. The V gene's germline CDR1 is SGHDT and CDR2 YYEEEE. The length of the CDR3 is 13 residues. CDR3 DNA: TGTGCCACCCTACGGAACGGCAACACTGAAGCTTTCTTT. Translated: CATLRNGNTEAFF.

This clonotype was seen more than once but under ten times. This chain joins TRBV4-1 and TRBJ2-3, with 8 bases matching TRBD2. The CDR3 extends over 15 amino acids. J gave up 7 bases and V 1 base, and 7 bases lay outside the gene matches. In germline, CDR1 is MGHRA, CDR2 YSYEKL. The CDR3 nucleotides are TGCGCCAGCAGCCAAGGCGGGGGGAATTGGAATACGCAGTATTTT. It yields the protein CASSQGGGNWNTQYF.

There are a few counts of this clonotype. The gene calls are TRBV7-9 and TRBJ1-6; no definite D call. Germline values: CDR1 SEHNR, CDR2 FQNEAQ (reference sequence). The germline V and J ends were trimmed by 1 base and 7 bases, with 8 bases remaining between them. CDR3 length equals 14 residues. The CDR3 protein is CASSLELPNSPLHF. The CDR3 DNA reads TGTGCCAGCAGCTTAGAACTGCCGAATTCACCCCTCCACTTT.

This clonotype was detected many times. This chain uses TRBV10-3 with TRBJ2-1; 8 bases match TRBD2. The CDR3 spans 19 residues. V was clipped by 0 bases and J by 0 bases; unmatched bases: 10. From germline, CDR1 is ENHRY and CDR2 SYGVKD. This CDR3 is CAISESVAGKASSYNEQFF. The CDR3 DNA sequence: TGTGCCATCAGTGAGTCTGTAGCGGGGAAAGCTAGCTCCTACAATGAGCAGTTCTTC.

The chain is built from TRBV6-1 and TRBJ2-1, with D unresolved. Germline V gives CDR1 MNHNS, CDR2 SASEGT. Trimming took off 6 bases at V and 4 bases at J, with 16 bases between the two ends. This CDR3 is built from 15 residues. DNA for the CDR3: TGTGCCAGCAGCCCAAGCTCTACACAATACAATGAGCAGTTCTTC. It is translated as CASSPSSTQYNEQFF.

There are a few counts of this clonotype. V is TRBV20-1 and J is TRBJ2-3; D gene ambiguous. Germline CDR1 reads DFQATT; CDR2 reads SNEGSKA (reference sequence). Trimming cost V 3 bases and J 0 bases, with 10 bases left between them. This CDR3 has 14 amino acids. DNA for the CDR3: TGCAGTGCTAGTGTGACCTTTAGCACAGATACGCAGTATTTT. Its translation is CSASVTFSTDTQYF.

This clonotype was recorded at least ten times. V and J are TRBV13 and TRBJ2-2; the match to TRBD2 covers 10 bases. CDR3 size: 15 residues. Germline CDR1 and CDR2: PRHDT and FYEKMQ (reference sequence). The trim removed 5 bases at V and 6 bases at J, leaving 6 bases unmatched. The CDR3 region has the DNA TGTGCCAGCAGCCCGGCTAGCGGGAGATCCGGGGAGCTGTTTTTT. It yields the protein CASSPASGRSGELFF.

The table lists this clonotype with a few counts. This chain's CDR3 is CSTNNKAGTSGEQFF. CDR3 DNA sequence: TGCAGTACCAACAATAAAGCCGGGACTAGCGGCGAGCAGTTCTTC. V usage is TRBV20-1 and J usage is TRBJ2-1; TRBD2 aligns across 11 bases. V lost 8 bases, J lost 10 bases, and 16 bases stayed unmatched. Per germline, CDR1 DFQATT and CDR2 SNEGSKA (reference sequence). The CDR3 consists of 15 residues.

This clonotype was observed many times. The chain recombines TRBV5-1 with TRBJ1-5; D remains unclear. The germline CDR1 and CDR2 sequences are SGHRS and YFSETQ. V shed 4 bases and J shed 0 bases, with 5 bases lying between them. CDR3 length: 13 amino acids. This CDR3 reads CASSEVSNQPQHF. CDR3 coding DNA: TGCGCCAGCAGCGAGGTTAGCAATCAGCCCCAGCATTTT.

This clonotype was observed at least ten times. The chain combines TRBV6-2 or TRBV6-3 with TRBJ1-2, with a possible D match to TRBD1 (6 bases). V lost 6 bases and J lost 2, with 16 bases in between. In germline, CDR1 is MNHEY, CDR2 SVGEGT. CDR3 length equals 15 residues. In DNA, the CDR3 is TGTGCCAGCAGCCCTCTCGGGACACCCAACTATGGCTACACCTTC. Protein: CASSPLGTPNYGYTF.

This clonotype was recorded many times. The chain is built from TRBV20-1 and TRBJ1-2; D remains unclear. The CDR3 loop spans 15 amino acids. CDR1 is DFQATT, CDR2 SNEGSKA, per germline (reference sequence). V lost 1 base and J lost 0, with 12 bases in between. The CDR3 DNA is TGCAGTGCTAGAGGGGCGATAGGTCCTAACTATGGCTACACCTTC. Translation gives CSARGAIGPNYGYTF.

CDR3 DNA sequence: TGTGCCAGCAGCCAACATGCCCTATCACTCAGGGGGCGTATGTCTGGAAACACCATATATTTT. Amino acids: CASSQHALSLRGRMSGNTIYF. The chain is built from TRBV11-3 and TRBJ1-3; 8 nucleotides agree with TRBD1. The CDR3 covers 21 residues. Germline V gene lookup returns CDR1 SGHNT and CDR2 YENEEA. The trim removed 5 bases at V and 1 base at J, leaving 22 bases unmatched. The full variable domain, its missing parts supplied by reference TRBV11-3 and TRBJ1-3, is EAGVVQSPRYKIIEKKQPVAFWCNPISGHNTLYWYLQNLGQGPELLIRYENEEAVDDSQLPKDRFSAERLKGVDSTLKIQPAELGDSAVYLCASSQHALSLRGRMSGNTIYFGEGSWLTVV.

This clonotype was observed a few times. This chain uses TRBV10-3 with TRBJ2-3, with D perhaps matching TRBD1 (6 bases). The length of the CDR3 is 14 residues. Trimming shortened V by 7 bases and J by 4 bases, and 15 bases separated the two germline ends. Germline V gene sequence: CDR1 ENHRY, CDR2 SYGVKD. CDR3 bases: TGTGCCATCACCAAAACCCCAGGGGCAGATACGCAGTATTTT. It translates to CAITKTPGADTQYF.

This clonotype has at least ten counts. The gene calls are TRBV10-3 and TRBJ1-3; no definite D call. Trimming removed 2 bases at V and 1 base at J, with 3 bases between. The CDR3 spans 13 residues. Germline lookup yields CDR1 ENHRY and CDR2 SYGVKD. The chain's CDR3 is CAISETSGNTIYF. DNA of the CDR3: TGTGCCATCAGTGAGACATCTGGAAACACCATATATTTT.

V is TRBV20-1 and J is TRBJ1-4; maybe TRBD1 (6 bases). With 5 bases removed from V and 5 bases from J, the gap between germline ends came to 15 bases. The CDR3 runs 14 residues. The germline V gene has CDR1 DFQATT and CDR2 SNEGSKA (reference sequence). Here the CDR3 reads CSAYAGTSNEKLFF. The CDR3 DNA reads TGCAGTGCTTACGCCGGGACAAGCAATGAAAAACTGTTTTTT.

This clonotype was detected ten times or more. V and J are TRBV5-1 and TRBJ2-3; D might be TRBD1 or TRBD2, each matching 5 bases. This CDR3 is built from 15 residues. CDR1 and CDR2 (germline): SGHRS, YFSETQ. V lost 3 bases to trimming and J lost 0 bases, with 11 bases between them. Written as DNA, the CDR3 is TGCGCCAGCAGCTCCGCACGGGACAGCACAGATACGCAGTATTTT. Amino acid sequence: CASSSARDSTDTQYF.

This clonotype was counted between two and nine times. The chain is built from TRBV24-1 and TRBJ2-3; D is ambiguous. The CDR3 sequence is 13 residues long. Trimming cost V 5 bases and J 6 bases, with 11 bases left between them. Germline V gene sequence: CDR1 KGHDR, CDR2 SFDVKD. In DNA, the CDR3 is TGTGCCACCAGTGTGAATCACCCGGATACGCAGTATTTT. This gives the protein CATSVNHPDTQYF.

A note on this clonotype: It may be a read error: a sequence one base away is much more abundant. This rearrangement joins TRBV25-1 to TRBJ2-5; D unclear. Germline CDR1 is MGHDK and CDR2 is SYGVNS. The CDR3 length is 10 residues. Deletions cut 6 bases from V and 3 bases from J, with 2 bases between. The CDR3 DNA reads as TGTGCCAGCAGAGAAGAGACCCAGTACTTC. Its translation is CASREETQYF.